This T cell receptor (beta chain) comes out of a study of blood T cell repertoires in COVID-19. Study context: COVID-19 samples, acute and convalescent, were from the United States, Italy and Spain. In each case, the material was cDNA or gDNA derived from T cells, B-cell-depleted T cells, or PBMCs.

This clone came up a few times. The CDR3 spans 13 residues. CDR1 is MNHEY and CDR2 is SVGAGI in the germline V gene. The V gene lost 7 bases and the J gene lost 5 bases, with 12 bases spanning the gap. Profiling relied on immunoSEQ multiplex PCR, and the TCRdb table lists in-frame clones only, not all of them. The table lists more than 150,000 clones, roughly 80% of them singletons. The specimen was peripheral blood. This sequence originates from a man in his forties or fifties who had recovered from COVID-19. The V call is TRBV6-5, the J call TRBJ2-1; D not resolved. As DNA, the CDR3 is TGTGCCAGCACCAAGACTGTTAACAATGAGCAGTTCTTC. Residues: CASTKTVNNEQFF.